The 4 T cell receptor beta chains below were found in one sample sequenced in a study of blood T cell repertoires in COVID-19. TCRdb keeps only in-frame clones here, not all; method: immunoSEQ multiplex PCR. The sample carries about 74,000 clones, about nine tenths recorded once. Sequencing input: peripheral blood. The receptor source for this set is a man in his fifties or sixties with acute or convalescent COVID-19.

The genes are TRBV7-8 and TRBJ2-5, with unresolved D. This CDR3 region has 15 residues. Between the trimmed V and J ends, which lost 5 bases and 0 bases, there was a span of 13 bases. CDR1 is SGHVS and CDR2 is FQNEAQ in the germline V gene. The CDR3 here is CASSRQAPYQETQYF. In DNA, the CDR3 is TGTGCCAGCAGCCGCCAGGCGCCGTACCAAGAGACCCAGTACTTC.

The chain recombines TRBV2 with TRBJ2-5; no definite D call. The CDR3 sequence is 15 residues long. The V and J ends lost 7 bases and 6 bases respectively, with 21 bases between them. Germline loops: CDR1 SNHLY, CDR2 FYNNEI. CDR3 in amino acids: CASNSNIYNPQTQYF. Written as DNA, the CDR3 is TGTGCCAGCAATTCGAACATATACAACCCACAGACCCAGTACTTC.

The chain uses TRBV14 and TRBJ2-7; D is unclear. CDR1 is SGHDN and CDR2 is FVKESK in the germline V gene. CDR3 length equals 12 residues. Trimming took 1 base from V and 7 from J, leaving 8 bases between them. The CDR3 loop reads CASSQGWPEQYF. The CDR3 nucleotides are TGTGCCAGCAGCCAAGGATGGCCTGAGCAGTACTTC.

The chain carries TRBV6-5 and TRBJ1-1; TRBD1 might be the D (5 bases). The V end lost 7 bases, the J end lost 4 bases, and 16 bases lay between the germline ends. This CDR3 has 14 amino acids. Germline assignment: CDR1 MNHEY and CDR2 SVGAGI. The CDR3 is CASTEGGARTEAFF. The CDR3 DNA reads TGTGCCAGCACCGAAGGAGGGGCTCGCACTGAAGCTTTCTTT.